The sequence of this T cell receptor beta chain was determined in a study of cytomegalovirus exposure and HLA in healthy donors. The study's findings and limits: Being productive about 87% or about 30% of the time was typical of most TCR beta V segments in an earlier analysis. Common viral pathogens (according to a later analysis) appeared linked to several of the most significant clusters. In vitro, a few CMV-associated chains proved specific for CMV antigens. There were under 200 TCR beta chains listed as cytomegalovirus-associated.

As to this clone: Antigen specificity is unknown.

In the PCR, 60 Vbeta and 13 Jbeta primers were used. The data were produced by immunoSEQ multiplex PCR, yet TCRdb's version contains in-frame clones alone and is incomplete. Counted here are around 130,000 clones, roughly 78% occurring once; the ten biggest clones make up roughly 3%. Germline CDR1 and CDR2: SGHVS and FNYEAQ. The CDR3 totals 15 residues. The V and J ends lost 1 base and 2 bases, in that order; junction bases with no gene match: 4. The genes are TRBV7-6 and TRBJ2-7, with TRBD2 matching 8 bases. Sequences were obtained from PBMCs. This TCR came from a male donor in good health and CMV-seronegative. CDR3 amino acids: CASSLEAGRAYEQYF. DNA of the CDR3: TGTGCCAGCAGCTTAGAGGCCGGGAGGGCCTACGAGCAGTACTTC.